This T cell receptor beta chain was documented in a study of OX40 agonist ivuxolimab in advanced cancers. For the study in its entirety: Ivuxolimab was a fully human IgG2 agonistic monoclonal antibody targeting the costimulatory receptor OX40 (CD134). Patients were allowed to have had prior anti-PD-1, anti-PD-L1 or anti-CTLA-4 therapy, and 30% to 40% of the dose-escalation patients had been treated with checkpoint inhibitors. Of the roughly 51 patients in dose escalation, around 19 had hepatocellular carcinoma, about 15 had melanoma, 9 had renal cell carcinoma and 9 had head and neck cancer. In the dose-escalation cohort, approximately 82% of patients were male, and the mean age was approximately 60 years, with a range of roughly 23 to 85. The paper reports the monotherapy dose-escalation portion (N of about 50 patients) of the phase I ivuxolimab trial. The point of sequencing TCRbeta in the periphery was to test whether ivuxolimab changed TCR sequence diversity and drove clonal T-cell expansion. Partial responses were achieved by three dose-escalation patients, of whom one had hepatocellular carcinoma and two had cutaneous melanoma. Intravenous ivuxolimab was administered to patients every 2 weeks at six dose levels: 0.01, 0.1, 0.3, 1.5, 3 and 10 mg/kg.

The trial excluded patients who had a history of autoimmune disease or were on systemic immunosuppression. Peripheral blood for TCR sequencing was drawn from every dose cohort at baseline, at cycle 4 day 1 and at cycle 7 day 1. The samples were drawn from a first-in-human, open-label, multicenter phase I dose-escalation trial of ivuxolimab. Adults with locally advanced or metastatic melanoma, renal cell, hepatocellular, or head and neck squamous cell carcinoma were enrolled in the trial. Before TCR sequencing, CD4+ and CD8+ T cells were separately sorted from peripheral blood. A remark on this clone: The antigen it recognizes is unknown. One end of the junction is discordant with germline, which a read error may explain.

The germline V gene provides CDR1 SGHTA and CDR2 FQGNSA. The CDR3 spans 15 residues, from the cysteine through the phenylalanine. Only the CDR3 DNA is retained, 45 bases long and in frame from the first base. To sequence the TCRbeta CDR3 region, genomic DNA was isolated from the sorted cells. The immunoSEQ Assay was used to sequence the TCRbeta CDR3 regions. What TCRdb holds here is the immuneACCESS table cut down to in-frame rearrangements. Part of the clones is not present; checked against another copy, under half of the missing clones reflect an unresolved V gene, and the others are unexplained. For this sample the table gives tens of thousands of clones, of which roughly 80% were detected only once. The ten largest clonotypes hold approximately 2.4% of the sample. Results and caveats for the whole study, not just this receptor: Low levels of normalized T-cell clonal expansion were also shown by some nonresponding patients. On average, CD8+ T cells showed more expanded clones than CD4+ T cells after ivuxolimab. Antigen specificity was not determined for the clonally expanded peripheral T cells. At doses of 0.1 to 3.0 mg/kg, clonal expansion of both CD4+ and CD8+ T cells in blood was seen between baseline and week 6. In partial responders in the 0.1-3.0 mg/kg groups, normalized peripheral clonal expansion was found to be among the lowest, especially among CD8+ T cells.

The source is an adult with an advanced solid tumor such as melanoma, head and neck, liver or kidney cancer. The input for sequencing was CD4+ or CD8+ T cells sorted from blood, taken in a trial of the OX40 agonist ivuxolimab. The sequence is built from TRBV7-2 and TRBJ2-1, with the D gene uncertain. The sequence in DNA is TGTGCCAGCAGCCCGACCCTCACACTATCCAATGAGCGGTTCTTC. It translates as CASSPTLTLSNERFF.